Below, one T cell receptor beta chain is given with its context. What it binds is not known. While unrecorded immune exposures were likely, the donors were nominally healthy when sampled. This sample was taken from a study of cytomegalovirus exposure and HLA in healthy donors. Study-wide results and limits: Usually a TCR sequence was rare, but some public TCRs were found in many donors. Analysis performed later showed TCR beta chains linked to HLA being more clonally expanded than equally common others. The availability of immune exposure information extended only to CMV serostatus.

The PCR employed 60 Vbeta primers together with 13 Jbeta primers. Measured with immunoSEQ multiplex PCR; TCRdb has only the in-frame clones, and not every one. Seen here are under 150,000 clones, around three quarters observed once, and the top ten hold over 2%. The V and J ends lost 0 bases and 0 bases respectively, with 6 bases between them. Germline V gives CDR1 SGHDT, CDR2 YYEEEE. The length of the CDR3 is 14 residues. The sequence was obtained from a woman aged 60-75 years in good health and CMV-seropositive. The sample was PBMCs. The V and J genes are TRBV5-6 and TRBJ1-1; the D is unclear. The CDR3 reads CASSLGGMNTEAFF. The CDR3 DNA reads as TGTGCCAGCAGCTTGGGAGGGATGAACACTGAAGCTTTCTTT.